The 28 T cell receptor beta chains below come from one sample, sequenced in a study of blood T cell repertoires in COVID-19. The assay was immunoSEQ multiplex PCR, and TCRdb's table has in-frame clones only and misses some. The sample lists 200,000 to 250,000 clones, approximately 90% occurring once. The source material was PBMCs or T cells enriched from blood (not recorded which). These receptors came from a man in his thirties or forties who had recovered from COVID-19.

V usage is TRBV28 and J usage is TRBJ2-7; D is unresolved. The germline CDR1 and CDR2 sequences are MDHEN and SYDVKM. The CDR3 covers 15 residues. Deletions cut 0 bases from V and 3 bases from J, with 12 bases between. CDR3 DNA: TGTGCCAGCAGTTTATGGATGAGAGTTCTCTACGAGCAGTACTTC. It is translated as CASSLWMRVLYEQYF.

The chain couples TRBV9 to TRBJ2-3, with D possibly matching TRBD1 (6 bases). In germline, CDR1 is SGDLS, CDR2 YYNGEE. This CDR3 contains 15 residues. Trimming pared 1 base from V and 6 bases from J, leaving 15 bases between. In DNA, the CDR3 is TGTGCCAGCAGCGTACAGCAGGGGATTTCGGATACGCAGTATTTT. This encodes CASSVQQGISDTQYF. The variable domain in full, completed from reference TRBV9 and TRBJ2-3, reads DSGVTQTPKHLITATGQRVTLRCSPRSGDLSVYWYQQSLDQGLQFLIQYYNGEERAKGNILERFSAQQFPDLHSELNLSSLELGDSALYFCASSVQQGISDTQYFGPGTRLTVL.

CDR3: CSASRDTASYEQYF. CDR3 DNA: TGCAGTGCTAGTCGGGACACCGCCTCCTACGAGCAGTACTTC. V is TRBV20-1 and J is TRBJ2-7; TRBD1 might be the D (6 bases). CDR1 is DFQATT, CDR2 SNEGSKA, per germline (reference sequence). V lost 3 bases and J lost 0, with 12 bases in between. CDR3 length equals 14 residues.

The CDR3 DNA follows: TGTGCCAGCAGCCGTAAGGCAGGGGGTATCAATGAGCAGTTCTTC. This codes for CASSRKAGGINEQFF. This sequence joins TRBV11-2 and TRBJ2-1; 7 bases are a match to TRBD1. Germline lookup yields CDR1 SGHAT and CDR2 FQNNGV. V was pared by 5 bases and J by 6 bases, with 10 bases of the junction left unmatched. The CDR3 contains 15 residues.

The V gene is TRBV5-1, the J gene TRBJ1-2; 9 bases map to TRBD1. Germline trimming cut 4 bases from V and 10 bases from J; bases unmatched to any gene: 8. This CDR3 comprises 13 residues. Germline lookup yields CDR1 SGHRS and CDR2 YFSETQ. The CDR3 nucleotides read TGCGCCAGCAGCGCCGGGACAGGGAATCACTACACCTTC. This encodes CASSAGTGNHYTF.

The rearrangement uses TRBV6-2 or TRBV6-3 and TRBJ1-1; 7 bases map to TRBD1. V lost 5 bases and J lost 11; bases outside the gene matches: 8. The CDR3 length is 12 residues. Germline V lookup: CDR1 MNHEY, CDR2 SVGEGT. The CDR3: CASSPTGFGAFF. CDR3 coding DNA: TGTGCCAGCAGTCCGACAGGGTTCGGGGCTTTCTTT.

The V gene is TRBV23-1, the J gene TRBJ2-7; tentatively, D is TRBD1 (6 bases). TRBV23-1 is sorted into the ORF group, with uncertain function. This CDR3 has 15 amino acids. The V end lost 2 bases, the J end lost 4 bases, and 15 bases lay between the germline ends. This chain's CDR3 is CASSQKVKGEYEQYF. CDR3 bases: TGCGCCAGCAGTCAAAAGGTAAAGGGGGAATACGAGCAGTACTTC.

This CDR3 is CASSYVDRGPYGYTF. DNA for the CDR3: TGTGCCAGCAGTTACGTGGACAGGGGCCCCTATGGCTACACCTTC. V gene TRBV6-5 combines with J gene TRBJ1-2; 9 nucleotides agree with TRBD1. This CDR3 contains 15 residues. Germline CDR1 and CDR2: MNHEY and SVGAGI. Trimming removed 2 bases from V and 4 bases from J; junction bases left unmatched: 5.

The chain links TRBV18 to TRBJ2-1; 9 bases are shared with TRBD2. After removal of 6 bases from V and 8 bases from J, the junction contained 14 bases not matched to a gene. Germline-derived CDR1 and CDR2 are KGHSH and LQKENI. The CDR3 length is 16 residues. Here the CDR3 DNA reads TGTGCCAGCTCGCAGGGGGTAGCGGGAGACCCCTATGAGCAGTTCTTC. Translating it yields CASSQGVAGDPYEQFF.

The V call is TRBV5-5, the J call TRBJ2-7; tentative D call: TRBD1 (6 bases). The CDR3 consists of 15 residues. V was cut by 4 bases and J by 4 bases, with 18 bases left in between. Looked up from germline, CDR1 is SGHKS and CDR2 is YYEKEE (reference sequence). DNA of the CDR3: TGTGCCAGCAGCCCATCCGGGACACGGAGATACGAGCAGTACTTC. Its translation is CASSPSGTRRYEQYF.

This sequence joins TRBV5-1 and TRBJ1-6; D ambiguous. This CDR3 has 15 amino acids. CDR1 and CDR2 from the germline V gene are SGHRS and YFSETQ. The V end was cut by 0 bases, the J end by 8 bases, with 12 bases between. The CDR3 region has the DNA TGCGCCAGCAGCTTGGTTCTAACTCGGGATTCACCCCTCCACTTT. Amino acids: CASSLVLTRDSPLHF.

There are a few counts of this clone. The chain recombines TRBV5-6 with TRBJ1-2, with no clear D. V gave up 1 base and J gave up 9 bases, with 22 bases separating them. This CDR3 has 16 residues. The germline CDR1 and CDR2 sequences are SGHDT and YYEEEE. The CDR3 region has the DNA TGTGCCAGCAGCTTGCCTACTTTTCCAGGAGGGTATAGCTACACCTTC. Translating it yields CASSLPTFPGGYSYTF.

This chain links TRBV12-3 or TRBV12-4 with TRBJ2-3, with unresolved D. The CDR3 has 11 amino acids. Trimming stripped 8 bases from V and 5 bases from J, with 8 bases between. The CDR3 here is CASEVEDTQYF. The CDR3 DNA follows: TGTGCCAGCGAGGTGGAAGATACGCAGTATTTT.

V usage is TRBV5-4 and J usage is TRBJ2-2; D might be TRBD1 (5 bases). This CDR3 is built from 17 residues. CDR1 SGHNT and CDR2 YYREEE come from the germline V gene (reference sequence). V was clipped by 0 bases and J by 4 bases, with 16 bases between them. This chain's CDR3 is CASSLETARVGTGELFF. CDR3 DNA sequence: TGTGCCAGCAGCTTGGAAACGGCCAGGGTTGGCACCGGGGAGCTGTTTTTT.

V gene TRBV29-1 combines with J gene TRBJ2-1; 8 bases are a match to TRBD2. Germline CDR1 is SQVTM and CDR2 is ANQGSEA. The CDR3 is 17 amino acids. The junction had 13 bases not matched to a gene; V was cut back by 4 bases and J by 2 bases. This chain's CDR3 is CSVVGVSSGQAYNEQFF. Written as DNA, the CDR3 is TGCAGCGTTGTGGGGGTGTCTAGCGGGCAAGCCTACAATGAGCAGTTCTTC.

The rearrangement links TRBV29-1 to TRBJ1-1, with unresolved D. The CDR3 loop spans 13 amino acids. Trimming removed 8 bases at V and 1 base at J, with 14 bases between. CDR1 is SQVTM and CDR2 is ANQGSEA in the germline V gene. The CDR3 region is CSPSRDWNTEAFF. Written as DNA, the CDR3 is TGCAGCCCCTCGCGGGATTGGAACACTGAAGCTTTCTTT.

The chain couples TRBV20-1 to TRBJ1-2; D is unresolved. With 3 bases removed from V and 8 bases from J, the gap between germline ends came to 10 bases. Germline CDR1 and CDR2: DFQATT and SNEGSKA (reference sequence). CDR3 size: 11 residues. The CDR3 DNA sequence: TGCAGTGCTAGTGATTCGGGGGGCTACACCTTC. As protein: CSASDSGGYTF.

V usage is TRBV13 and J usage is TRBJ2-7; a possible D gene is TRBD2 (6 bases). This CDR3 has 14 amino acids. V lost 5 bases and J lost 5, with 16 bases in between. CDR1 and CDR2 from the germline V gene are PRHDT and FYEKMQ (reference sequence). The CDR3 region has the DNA TGTGCCAGCAGCCCAATAAAGACTAGACACGAGCAGTACTTC. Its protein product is CASSPIKTRHEQYF.

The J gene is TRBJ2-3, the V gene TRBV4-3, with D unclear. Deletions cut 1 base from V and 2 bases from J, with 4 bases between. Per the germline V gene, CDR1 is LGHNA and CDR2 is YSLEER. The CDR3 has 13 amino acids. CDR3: CASSQAVTDTQYF. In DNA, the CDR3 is TGCGCCAGCAGCCAAGCGGTCACAGATACGCAGTATTTT.

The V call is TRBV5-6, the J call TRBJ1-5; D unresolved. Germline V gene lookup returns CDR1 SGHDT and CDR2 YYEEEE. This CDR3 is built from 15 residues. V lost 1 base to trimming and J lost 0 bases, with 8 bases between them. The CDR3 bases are TGTGCCAGCAGCTTGTTAGGAGGTAGCAATCAGCCCCAGCATTTT. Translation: CASSLLGGSNQPQHF. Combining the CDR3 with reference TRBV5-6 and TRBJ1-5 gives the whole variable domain DAGVTQSPTHLIKTRGQQVTLRCSPKSGHDTVSWYQQALGQGPQFIFQYYEEEERQRGNFPDRFSGHQFPNYSSELNVNALLLGDSALYLCASSLLGGSNQPQHFGDGTRLSIL.

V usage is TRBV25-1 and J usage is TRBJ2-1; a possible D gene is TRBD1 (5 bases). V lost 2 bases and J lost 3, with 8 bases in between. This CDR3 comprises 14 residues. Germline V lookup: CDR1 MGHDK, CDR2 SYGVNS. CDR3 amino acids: CASSERQGYNEQFF. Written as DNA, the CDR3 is TGTGCCAGCAGTGAACGGCAGGGCTACAATGAGCAGTTCTTC.

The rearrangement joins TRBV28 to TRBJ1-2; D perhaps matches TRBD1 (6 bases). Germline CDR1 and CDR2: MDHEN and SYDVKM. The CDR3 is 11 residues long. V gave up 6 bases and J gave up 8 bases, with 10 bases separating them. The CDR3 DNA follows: TGTGCCAGCAGCCTTGGGGGCGGCTACACCTTC. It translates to CASSLGGGYTF.

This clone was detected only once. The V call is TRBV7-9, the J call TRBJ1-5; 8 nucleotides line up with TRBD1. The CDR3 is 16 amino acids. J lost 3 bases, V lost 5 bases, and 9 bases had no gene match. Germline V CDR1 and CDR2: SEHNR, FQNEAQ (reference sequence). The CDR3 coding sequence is TGTGCCAGCAGCGCCGTGGGGACAGGACACAATCAGCCCCAGCATTTT. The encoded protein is CASSAVGTGHNQPQHF.

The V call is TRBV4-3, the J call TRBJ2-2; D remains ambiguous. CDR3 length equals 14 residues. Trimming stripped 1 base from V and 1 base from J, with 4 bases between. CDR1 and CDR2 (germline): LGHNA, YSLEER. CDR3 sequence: CASSQVRNTGELFF. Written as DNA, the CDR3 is TGCGCCAGCAGCCAAGTGAGGAACACCGGGGAGCTGTTTTTT.

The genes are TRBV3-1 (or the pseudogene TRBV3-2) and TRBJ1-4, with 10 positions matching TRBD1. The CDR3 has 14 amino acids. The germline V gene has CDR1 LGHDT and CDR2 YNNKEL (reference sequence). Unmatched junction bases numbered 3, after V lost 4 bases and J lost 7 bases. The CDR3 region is CASSRTGGGEKLFF. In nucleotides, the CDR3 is TGTGCCAGCAGCCGGACAGGGGGAGGTGAAAAACTGTTTTTT.

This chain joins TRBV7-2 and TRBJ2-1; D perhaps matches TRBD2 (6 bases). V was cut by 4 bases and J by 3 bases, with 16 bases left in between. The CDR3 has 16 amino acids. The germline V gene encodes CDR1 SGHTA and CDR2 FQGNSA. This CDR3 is CASSSGTDSYYNEQFF. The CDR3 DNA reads TGTGCCAGCAGCTCAGGGACTGATTCATACTACAATGAGCAGTTCTTC. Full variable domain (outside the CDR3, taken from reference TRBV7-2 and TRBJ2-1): GAGVSQSPSNKVTEKGKDVELRCDPISGHTALYWYRQSLGQGLEFLIYFQGNSAPDKSGLPSDRFSAERTGGSVSTLTIQRTQQEDSAVYLCASSSGTDSYYNEQFFGPGTRLTVL.

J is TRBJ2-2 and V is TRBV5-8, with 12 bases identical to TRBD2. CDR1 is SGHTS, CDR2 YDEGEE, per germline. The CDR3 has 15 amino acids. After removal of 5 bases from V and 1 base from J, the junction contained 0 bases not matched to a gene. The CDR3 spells CASRGLAGNTGELFF. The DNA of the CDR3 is TGTGCCAGCAGGGGACTAGCGGGGAACACCGGGGAGCTGTTTTTT.

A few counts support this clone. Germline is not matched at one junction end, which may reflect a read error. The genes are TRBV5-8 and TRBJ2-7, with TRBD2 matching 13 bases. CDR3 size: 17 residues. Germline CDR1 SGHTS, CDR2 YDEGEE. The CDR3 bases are TGTGCCAGCAGCTTACAGGGATCGGGAGGACTAGCGGGAGTCCCCGCATTC. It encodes CASSLQGSGGLAGVPAF.